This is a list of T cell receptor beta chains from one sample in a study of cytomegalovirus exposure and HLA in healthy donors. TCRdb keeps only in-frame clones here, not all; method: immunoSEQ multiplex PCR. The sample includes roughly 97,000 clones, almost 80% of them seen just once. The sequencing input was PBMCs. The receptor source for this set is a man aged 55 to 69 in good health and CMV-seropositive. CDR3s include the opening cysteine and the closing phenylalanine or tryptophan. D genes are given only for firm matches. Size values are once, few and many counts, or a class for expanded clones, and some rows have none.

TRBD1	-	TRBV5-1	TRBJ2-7	CASSVEPGQQSYEQYF	TGCGCCAGCAGCGTGGAACCGGGACAGCAAAGCTACGAGCAGTACTTC
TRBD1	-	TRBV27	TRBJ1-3	CASSEGAGWGNTIYF	TGTGCCAGCAGTGAGGGGGCAGGGTGGGGAAACACCATATATTTT
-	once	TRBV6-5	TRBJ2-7	CASSGGVYEQYF	TGTGCCAGCAGTGGGGGCGTCTACGAGCAGTACTTC
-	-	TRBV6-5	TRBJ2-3	CASSYSPGGTDTQYF	TGTGCCAGCAGTTACTCGCCAGGGGGCACAGATACGCAGTATTTT
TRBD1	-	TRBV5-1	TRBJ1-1	CASSETGGASDTEAFF	TGCGCCAGCAGCGAGACAGGGGGCGCTTCGGACACTGAAGCTTTCTTT
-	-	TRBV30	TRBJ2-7	CAWTGQGTYEQYF	TGTGCCTGGACCGGGCAGGGGACCTACGAGCAGTACTTC
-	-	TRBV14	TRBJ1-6	CASSQESYNSPLHF	TGTGCCAGCAGCCAAGAATCGTATAATTCACCCCTCCACTTT
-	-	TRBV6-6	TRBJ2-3	CASSYPPRAGPDTQYF	TGTGCCAGCAGTTACCCCCCCCGGGCAGGGCCAGATACGCAGTATTTT
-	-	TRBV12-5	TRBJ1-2	CASGLEKQGSYGYTF	TGTGCTAGTGGTTTGGAAAAACAGGGTAGCTATGGCTACACCTTC
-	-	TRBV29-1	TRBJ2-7	CSVEKPGKTYEQYF	TGCAGCGTTGAAAAGCCAGGAAAAACCTACGAGCAGTACTTC
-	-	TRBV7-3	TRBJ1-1	CASSLGGMNTEAFF	TGTGCCAGCAGCTTAGGGGGGATGAACACTGAAGCTTTCTTT
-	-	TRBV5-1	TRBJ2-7	CASSSRIPGASSYEQYF	TGCGCCAGCAGCTCCAGAATCCCAGGGGCGTCCTCCTACGAGCAGTACTTC
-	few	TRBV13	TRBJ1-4	CASSLRGREEEKLFF	TGTGCCAGCAGCCTGCGGGGCAGGGAGGAAGAAAAACTGTTTTTT
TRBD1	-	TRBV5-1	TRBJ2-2	CASSPGQLNTGELFF	TGCGCCAGCAGCCCGGGACAGTTGAACACCGGGGAGCTGTTTTTT
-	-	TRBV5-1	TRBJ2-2	CASSTTATTGELFF	TGCGCCAGCAGCACGACAGCAACTACCGGGGAGCTGTTTTTT
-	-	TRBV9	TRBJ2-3	CASSADWSTDTQYF	TGTGCCAGCAGCGCGGACTGGAGCACAGATACGCAGTATTTT
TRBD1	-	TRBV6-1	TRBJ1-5	CASRTGGNQPQHF	TGTGCCAGCAGGACAGGGGGCAATCAGCCCCAGCATTTT
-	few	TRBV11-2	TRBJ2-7	CASSGRSSSYEQYF	TGTGCCAGCAGCGGGCGCAGTAGCTCCTACGAGCAGTACTTC
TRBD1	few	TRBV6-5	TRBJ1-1	CASSYGQGANTEAFF	TGTGCCAGCAGTTACGGACAGGGGGCGAACACTGAAGCTTTCTTT
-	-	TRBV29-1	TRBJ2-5	CSVGRQGETQYF	TGCAGCGTGGGGAGGCAGGGAGAGACCCAGTACTTC
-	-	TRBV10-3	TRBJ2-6	CAISSGSGANVLTF	TGTGCCATCAGTTCGGGGTCTGGGGCCAACGTCCTGACTTTC
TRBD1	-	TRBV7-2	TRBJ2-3	CASSPRDRPDTQYF	TGTGCCAGCAGCCCTAGGGACAGACCAGATACGCAGTATTTT
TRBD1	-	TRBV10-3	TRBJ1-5	CAISDPQGLNQPQHF	TGTGCCATCAGTGATCCACAGGGGCTCAATCAGCCCCAGCATTTT
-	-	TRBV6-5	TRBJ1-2	CASRGDQNRYGYTF	TGTGCCAGCAGGGGAGATCAAAATCGCTATGGCTACACCTTC
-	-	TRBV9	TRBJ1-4	CANSVTAGGGYEKLFF	TGTGCCAACAGCGTCACTGCCGGGGGAGGGTATGAAAAACTGTTTTTT
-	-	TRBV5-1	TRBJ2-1	CASSLALVRGNEQFF	TGCGCCAGCAGCTTGGCCCTGGTTAGGGGTAATGAGCAGTTCTTC
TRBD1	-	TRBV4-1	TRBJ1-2	CASSPPGGQGAEGYTF	TGCGCCAGCAGCCCCCCTGGCGGACAGGGGGCTGAAGGCTACACCTTC
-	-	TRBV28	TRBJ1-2	CASSPPEVLYTF	TGTGCCAGCAGTCCGCCCGAGGTCTTGTACACCTTC
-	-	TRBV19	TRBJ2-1	CASRIGGLGNEQFF	TGTGCCAGTAGAATTGGGGGGTTAGGCAATGAGCAGTTCTTC
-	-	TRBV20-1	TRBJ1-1	CSASAGAEAFF	TGCAGTGCTAGTGCGGGGGCTGAAGCTTTCTTT
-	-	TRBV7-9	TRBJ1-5	CSSSLLNQPQHF	TGTTCCAGCAGCTTACTCAATCAGCCCCAGCATTTT
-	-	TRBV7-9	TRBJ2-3	CASSLSPDWYTDTQYF	TGTGCCAGCAGCTTATCCCCGGACTGGTACACAGATACGCAGTATTTT